These 20 T cell receptor beta chains were sequenced from one sample in a study of CD8 T cells in ankylosing spondylitis. TCRdb re-analysed the 5' RACE reads in MiXCR, keeping a single row per CDR3 protein. The data hold about 310,000 distinct CDR3 sequences, with roughly 20% observed a single time. Sequenced sample: blood, either unsorted or a sorted T cell fraction (not recorded which). All receptors come from a female donor with ankylosing spondylitis or in good health (not recorded which).

The rearrangement joins TRBV5-1 to TRBJ2-5; D ambiguous. This CDR3 is built from 16 residues. Germline CDR1 SGHRS, CDR2 YFSETQ. V was shortened by 0 bases and J by 2 bases, with 14 bases between the two germline ends. The CDR3 DNA follows: TGCGCCAGCAGCTTGGGTTTTAGTGCGGATCAAGAGACCCAGTACTTC. Translation gives CASSLGFSADQETQYF.

The V gene is TRBV7-2, the J gene TRBJ2-3, with unresolved D. CDR1 is SGHTA, CDR2 FQGNSA, per germline. V lost 5 bases and J 1 base, leaving 7 bases between the germline ends. The CDR3 is made up of 13 amino acids. DNA of the CDR3: TGTGCCAGCAGCCCAGCCGGCACAGATACGCAGTATTTT. Translating gives CASSPAGTDTQYF.

This clonotype was counted a few times. V gene TRBV7-2 combines with J gene TRBJ1-1; D is uncertain. Trimming took off 2 bases at V and 0 bases at J, with 7 bases between the two ends. The CDR3 contains 14 residues. Per the germline V gene, CDR1 is SGHTA and CDR2 is FQGNSA. CDR3 bases: TGTGCCAGCAGCTTATTTGCCTTGAACACTGAAGCTTTCTTT. Amino acids: CASSLFALNTEAFF.

V usage is TRBV6-6 and J usage is TRBJ1-4, with D hard to call. The CDR3 spans 12 residues. Germline CDR1 is MNHNY and CDR2 is SVGAGI (reference sequence). The V end was cut by 2 bases, the J end by 4 bases, with 2 bases between. The CDR3 here is CASSYGNEKLFF. In DNA, the CDR3 is TGTGCCAGCAGTTACGGTAATGAAAAACTGTTTTTT.

The rearrangement links TRBV6-2 or TRBV6-3 to TRBJ2-5; a possible D gene is TRBD1 (6 bases). Trimming removed 8 bases from V and 5 bases from J, with 12 bases in between. The V gene's germline CDR1 is MNHEY and CDR2 SVGEGT. The CDR3 has 12 residues. DNA for the CDR3: TGTGCCAGCGGATACAGGGCGGAGACCCAGTACTTC. Its protein is CASGYRAETQYF.

This clonotype has at least ten counts. The gene calls are TRBV6-1 and TRBJ2-2; D call uncertain. Germline V gene data show CDR1 as MNHNS and CDR2 as SASEGT. V lost 9 bases to trimming and J lost 4 bases, with 18 bases between them. This CDR3 is 15 amino acids long. The CDR3 region is CASIAKWQSTGELFF. Written as DNA, the CDR3 is TGTGCCAGTATTGCTAAGTGGCAGTCCACCGGGGAGCTGTTTTTT.

This clonotype was picked up many times. This chain joins TRBV6-5 and TRBJ1-1; 8 nucleotides line up with TRBD1. V lost 7 bases and J lost 9; bases outside the gene matches: 7. CDR1 MNHEY and CDR2 SVGAGI come from the germline V gene. The CDR3 runs to 12 residues. The chain's CDR3 is CASIPRTGQAFF. The CDR3 DNA is TGTGCCAGCATTCCCAGGACAGGGCAAGCTTTCTTT.

This clonotype came up once. The chain uses TRBV10-3 and TRBJ2-2, with D perhaps assigned TRBD1 or TRBD2 (6 bases each). In germline, CDR1 is ENHRY, CDR2 SYGVKD. This CDR3 contains 14 residues. Trimming left V 4 bases short and J 5 bases short, with 11 bases between. The CDR3 DNA reads as TGTGCCATCAGTGGCGGGACACGGACCGGGGAGCTGTTTTTT. Translating it yields CAISGGTRTGELFF.

Written as DNA, the CDR3 is TGTGCCAGCAGCCAGGGCGGGAGGGCCGAAGATACGCAGTATTTT. This translates into CASSQGGRAEDTQYF. The chain joins TRBV4-2 to TRBJ2-3; 9 bases are a match to TRBD2. J was trimmed by 5 bases and V by 3 bases; bases with no gene match: 6. Germline lookup yields CDR1 LGHNA and CDR2 YNFKEQ. The CDR3 spans 15 residues.

This clonotype was picked up one time. The chain combines TRBV7-8 with TRBJ2-7, with 10 nucleotides matching TRBD2. V lost 5 bases and J lost 4; bases outside the gene matches: 5. The germline CDR1 and CDR2 sequences are SGHVS and FQNEAQ. CDR3 length: 14 amino acids. The CDR3 nucleotides read TGTGCCAGCAGCATAGGGACTAGCGTATACGAGCAGTACTTC. As protein: CASSIGTSVYEQYF.

The chain recombines TRBV18 with TRBJ2-3; tentatively, D is TRBD2 (6 bases). V was pared by 0 bases and J by 2 bases, with 12 bases between. This CDR3 comprises 16 residues. Per the germline V gene, CDR1 is KGHSH and CDR2 is LQKENI. The CDR3 loop reads CASSPPRGGITDTQYF. The CDR3 nucleotides read TGTGCCAGCTCACCACCACGAGGAGGGATCACAGATACGCAGTATTTT.

This clonotype was seen a few times. The chain combines TRBV29-1 with TRBJ2-5; D tentatively fits TRBD1 or TRBD2 (6 bases each). V dropped 0 bases and J dropped 7 bases, with 21 bases sitting between them. The CDR3 runs 16 residues. Germline V CDR1 and CDR2: SQVTM, ANQGSEA. The CDR3 region has the DNA TGCAGCGTTGAAGATTCGGCGACCAGGGGACTGGGGACCCAGTACTTC. This codes for CSVEDSATRGLGTQYF.

This clonotype appeared a few times. This chain links TRBV9 with TRBJ2-1, with D unclear. Per the germline V gene, CDR1 is SGDLS and CDR2 is YYNGEE. The CDR3 totals 15 residues. Trimming removed 3 bases at V and 8 bases at J, with 18 bases between. The CDR3 DNA is TGTGCCAGCAGCGCCGACTCAACCTTGTTTTATGAGCAGTTCTTC. Amino acid sequence: CASSADSTLFYEQFF.

The chain is built from TRBV14 and TRBJ2-1, with 9 bases that match TRBD1. CDR1 is SGHDN, CDR2 FVKESK, per germline. This CDR3 spans 15 amino acids. V trimming: 4 bases; J trimming: 2 bases; junction bases outside the gene matches: 3. CDR3 loop: CASSLNRGPYNEQFF. The CDR3 nucleotides are TGTGCCAGCAGCCTAAACAGGGGGCCCTACAATGAGCAGTTCTTC.

The chain carries TRBV2 and TRBJ2-3; D is undetermined. Trimming pared 4 bases from V and 0 bases from J, leaving 11 bases between. Germline V lookup: CDR1 SNHLY, CDR2 FYNNEI. This CDR3 has 15 amino acids. The CDR3 DNA reads TGTGCCAGCAGTGGGCTGCGCGCTAGCACAGATACGCAGTATTTT. It translates to CASSGLRASTDTQYF.

This clonotype was counted ten times or more. An end of the junction does not agree with germline; a read error may underlie this. The chain carries TRBV12-3 or TRBV12-4 and TRBJ2-3; 7 bases fit TRBD1. The CDR3 has 14 amino acids. The CDR3: CASSLGQSTDTQYF. The DNA for the CDR3 is TGCGCCAGCAGCTTGGGACAGAGCACAGATACGCAGTATTTT.

The chain carries TRBV3-1 and TRBJ1-2; tentatively, D is TRBD1 (5 bases). Trimming took 0 bases from V and 3 from J, leaving 14 bases between them. Germline CDR1 reads LGHDT; CDR2 reads YNNKEL (reference sequence). The CDR3 runs to 16 residues. CDR3 DNA sequence: TGTGCCAGCAGCCAAGATCTGGCAGGGCGAGACTATGGCTACACCTTC. Amino acid sequence: CASSQDLAGRDYGYTF. Variable domain in full (rest from reference TRBV3-1 and TRBJ1-2): DTAVSQTPKYLVTQMGNDKSIKCEQNLGHDTMYWYKQDSKKFLKIMFSYNNKELIINETVPNRFSPKSPDKAHLNLHINSLELGDSAVYFCASSQDLAGRDYGYTFGSGTRLTVV.

This clonotype was seen only a few times. The chain is built from TRBV6-1 and TRBJ2-2; D may be TRBD2 (6 bases). The V end was cut by 8 bases, the J end by 5 bases, with 12 bases between. CDR3 length: 13 residues. Germline V gives CDR1 MNHNS, CDR2 SASEGT. The CDR3 protein is CASLASGTGELFF. The CDR3 nucleotides read TGTGCCAGCCTAGCGTCAGGGACCGGGGAGCTGTTTTTT.

CDR3 loop: CAITAIRLYTEAFF. Here the CDR3 DNA reads TGTGCCATCACCGCTATTCGACTTTACACTGAAGCTTTCTTT. The chain employs TRBV10-3 and TRBJ1-1; no clear D gene. Trimming stripped 7 bases from V and 3 bases from J, with 15 bases between. CDR3 length: 14 residues. Germline V gives CDR1 ENHRY, CDR2 SYGVKD.

This clonotype has ten or more counts. This chain connects TRBV12-3 or TRBV12-4 to TRBJ2-2, with no clear D. This CDR3 region has 13 residues. V was trimmed by 1 base and J by 6 bases, leaving 6 bases between them. The DNA for the CDR3 is TGTGCCAGCAGTTTAGGTCGGGCCGGGGAGCTGTTTTTT. Its protein is CASSLGRAGELFF.